This entry lists 7 T cell receptor beta chains sequenced from one sample in a study of blood T cell repertoires in COVID-19 (dated by TCRdb to 2020 to 2022). Library preparation employed the immunoSEQ multiplex PCR assay. The immuneACCESS repertoire file appears here via TCRdb, limited to in-frame rearrangements. These files lack a portion of the clones; in checked studies, under half of the deficit traces to unresolved V genes, and the cause of the others is not known. This sample is represented by about 250,000 clones; roughly 86% of them were singletons. Around 1.6% of the sample rests with the top ten. Material: peripheral blood. The receptors here all came from a woman aged 60-75 years who had recovered from COVID-19.

The chain carries TRBV5-1 and TRBJ2-7, with TRBD2 matching over 8 bases. CDR1 is SGHRS, CDR2 YFSETQ, per germline. The junction had 14 bases not matched to a gene; V was cut back by 4 bases and J by 5 bases. CDR3 length: 16 amino acids. CDR3 amino acids: CASSEGTRGGIDEQYF. The CDR3 DNA follows: TGCGCCAGCAGCGAGGGGACGCGCGGGGGGATCGACGAGCAGTACTTC.

The chain recombines TRBV15 with TRBJ1-1; no definite D call. Looked up from germline, CDR1 is LNHNV and CDR2 is YYDKDF (reference sequence). This CDR3 contains 14 residues. Deletions cut 0 bases from V and 5 bases from J, with 10 bases between. The CDR3 DNA reads TGTGCCACCAGCAGAGATCCCTTCGTGACTGAAGCTTTCTTT. The encoded protein is CATSRDPFVTEAFF.

This clone was found many times. V gene TRBV19 combines with J gene TRBJ1-6; no definite D call. This CDR3 contains 13 residues. Germline V gene lookup returns CDR1 LNHDA and CDR2 SQIVND (reference sequence). V was shortened by 8 bases and J by 7 bases, with 12 bases between the two germline ends. The CDR3 region is CASQAGLNSPLHF. CDR3 DNA: TGTGCCAGTCAGGCAGGTTTAAATTCACCCCTCCACTTT.

This chain joins TRBV11-3 and TRBJ1-1; no definite D call. There are 14 residues in the CDR3. Deletions cut 4 bases from V and 1 base from J, with 10 bases between. Germline assignment: CDR1 SGHNT and CDR2 YENEEA. The CDR3 here is CASSSRTENTEAFF. CDR3 coding DNA: TGTGCCAGCAGCTCCAGAACCGAGAACACTGAAGCTTTCTTT.

The chain joins TRBV19 to TRBJ1-2; a weak D match, TRBD1 (5 bases). This CDR3 contains 13 residues. Trimming left V 5 bases short and J 0 bases short, with 7 bases between. CDR1 is LNHDA and CDR2 is SQIVND in the germline V gene (reference sequence). CDR3 nucleotides: TGTGCCAGTAGTGTGACAGCTAACTATGGCTACACCTTC. This encodes CASSVTANYGYTF.

V gene TRBV27 combines with J gene TRBJ2-3; the match to TRBD2 covers 11 bases. V was pared by 10 bases and J by 2 bases, with 14 bases of the junction left unmatched. The CDR3 is 17 amino acids. Germline loops: CDR1 MNHEY, CDR2 SMNVEV (reference sequence). CDR3 protein: CATWPSLAGGPTDTQYF. In nucleotides, the CDR3 is TGTGCCACCTGGCCTTCTTTAGCGGGGGGGCCCACAGATACGCAGTATTTT.

The gene calls are TRBV13 and TRBJ2-7; the match to TRBD2 covers 10 bases. Germline V gives CDR1 PRHDT, CDR2 FYEKMQ (reference sequence). V lost 5 bases to trimming and J lost 0 bases; unmatched junction nucleotides: 7. This CDR3 contains 16 residues. CDR3 nucleotides: TGTGCCAGCAGCCTCTTAGCGGGGGGTCTCTCCTACGAGCAGTACTTC. The encoded protein is CASSLLAGGLSYEQYF.